What follows are 22 T cell receptor beta chains derived from one specimen sequenced in a study of human T cells and chemical hapten exposure. One entry per CDR3 protein, called by TCRdb with MiXCR from the RACE reads. Of 130,000 or so distinct CDR3 sequences listed, approximately 8.3% are singletons. Noted time point: healthy volunteer bleed at 2 weeks. The authors' total RNA extraction used unfractionated whole blood. The sequenced material came from whole blood. The receptors were sampled from a male donor in good health. Some clones in this sample may be carry-over from other donors' samples.

Ten or more counts support this clonotype. The chain links TRBV2 to TRBJ2-7; D might be TRBD1 (6 bases). V gave up 6 bases and J gave up 2 bases, with 11 bases separating them. The CDR3 extends over 13 amino acids. In germline, CDR1 is SNHLY, CDR2 FYNNEI. The chain's CDR3 is CASSTGTPYEQYF. The CDR3 DNA is TGTGCCAGCAGCACCGGGACACCCTACGAGCAGTACTTC. Drawing the rest from reference TRBV2 and TRBJ2-7, the complete variable domain is EPEVTQTPSHQVTQMGQEVILRCVPISNHLYFYWYRQILGQKVEFLVSFYNNEISEKSEIFDDQFSVERPDGSNFTLKIRSTKLEDSAMYFCASSTGTPYEQYFGPGTRLTVT.

This clonotype was found a few times. This chain uses TRBV3-1 with TRBJ2-1, with 12 nucleotides matching TRBD2. The CDR3 sequence is 15 residues long. J gave up 12 bases and V 1 base, and 7 bases lay outside the gene matches. Germline V gene lookup returns CDR1 LGHDT and CDR2 YNNKEL (reference sequence). CDR3: CASSQVLAGGSLQFF. The CDR3, as DNA: TGTGCCAGCAGCCAAGTTCTAGCGGGAGGGAGTTTGCAGTTCTTC.

The V and J genes are TRBV2 and TRBJ1-6, with a tentative D call TRBD1 (6 bases). The length of the CDR3 is 14 residues. Germline V gene lookup returns CDR1 SNHLY and CDR2 FYNNEI. The V gene lost 6 bases and the J gene lost 2 bases, with 8 bases spanning the gap. The CDR3 reads CASRRDTYNSPLHF. In DNA form, the CDR3 reads TGTGCCAGCAGAAGGGACACCTATAATTCACCCCTCCACTTT.

This clonotype was found a few times. The V gene is TRBV6-2 or TRBV6-3, the J gene TRBJ2-7, with TRBD1 matching 7 bases. J was trimmed by 2 bases and V by 7 bases; bases with no gene match: 2. The CDR3 loop spans 12 amino acids. Germline lookup yields CDR1 MNHEY and CDR2 SVGEGT. CDR3 nucleotides: TGTGCCAGCAAGGGGACAGCCTACGAGCAGTACTTC. Translation gives CASKGTAYEQYF.

V usage is TRBV29-1 and J usage is TRBJ1-1; 7 bases fit TRBD1. Germline CDR1 reads SQVTM; CDR2 reads ANQGSEA. The CDR3 runs to 14 residues. J lost 3 bases, V lost 1 base, and 5 bases had no gene match. CDR3 DNA sequence: TGCAGCGTTGAAGGGGCCACAGGGGACACTGAAGCTTTCTTT. This sequence encodes CSVEGATGDTEAFF.

In this sample, this clonotype turned up many times. The rearrangement joins TRBV20-1 to TRBJ1-1, with 7 bases lining up with TRBD1. V was clipped by 3 bases and J by 4 bases; unmatched bases: 8. The CDR3 consists of 14 residues. Germline CDR1 DFQATT, CDR2 SNEGSKA (reference sequence). CDR3 coding DNA: TGCAGTGCTAGCCCGGGACAGAGGGTCACTGAAGCTTTCTTT. The encoded protein is CSASPGQRVTEAFF.

V is TRBV11-2 and J is TRBJ1-2; D possibly corresponds to TRBD1 (5 bases). Germline V gene sequence: CDR1 SGHAT, CDR2 FQNNGV. V dropped 1 base and J dropped 7 bases, with 13 bases sitting between them. The CDR3 spans 14 residues. As DNA, the CDR3 is TGTGCCAGCAGCTTAGCGGGGGGAACAGGTGGCTACACCTTC. Translating it yields CASSLAGGTGGYTF.

This clonotype came up a few times. V and J are TRBV20-1 and TRBJ1-5; 8 bases are shared with TRBD1. This CDR3 comprises 13 residues. With 4 bases clipped from V and 6 bases from J, the junction kept 5 bases outside the gene matches. Germline lookup yields CDR1 DFQATT and CDR2 SNEGSKA (reference sequence). In DNA form, the CDR3 reads TGCAGTGCTACGGACAGGGTTACTCAGCCCCAGCATTTT. Its translation: CSATDRVTQPQHF.

The chain combines TRBV12-5 with TRBJ2-1; a weak D match, TRBD2 (7 bases). V lost 6 bases and J 2 bases, leaving 14 bases between the germline ends. The CDR3 length is 15 residues. Germline V lookup: CDR1 LGHNT, CDR2 FRNRAP. The DNA of the CDR3 is TGTGCTAGTGGAGAAGGGGGGGGTCCCTACAATGAGCAGTTCTTC. It encodes CASGEGGGPYNEQFF.

This clonotype came up a few times. The rearrangement joins TRBV29-1 to TRBJ2-2; D tentatively reads TRBD1 or TRBD2 (5 bases each). The length of the CDR3 is 14 residues. Trimming took off 6 bases at V and 0 bases at J, with 11 bases between the two ends. CDR1 is SQVTM and CDR2 is ANQGSEA in the germline V gene. The CDR3 sequence is CSVSGTANTGELFF. DNA of the CDR3: TGCAGCGTATCCGGGACGGCGAACACCGGGGAGCTGTTTTTT.

This clonotype turned up a few times. This chain uses TRBV20-1 with TRBJ2-1; 7 bases align to TRBD2. The CDR3 covers 14 residues. Germline V CDR1 and CDR2: DFQATT, SNEGSKA (reference sequence). After removal of 6 bases from V and 4 bases from J, the junction contained 9 bases not matched to a gene. CDR3 sequence: CSARTGLVYNEQFF. The DNA for the CDR3 is TGCAGTGCACGAACTGGACTAGTATACAATGAGCAGTTCTTC.

This rearrangement joins TRBV18 to TRBJ1-2, with D uncertain. CDR3 size: 14 residues. Trimming cost V 0 bases and J 1 base, with 6 bases left between them. From germline, CDR1 is KGHSH and CDR2 LQKENI. The CDR3 DNA is TGTGCCAGCTCACCACCCACCATTAACTATGGCTACACCTTC. Its protein product is CASSPPTINYGYTF.

This clonotype was observed a few times. CDR3 nucleotides: TGTGCCAGCAGTCACCGGGGACCCAATGAGCAGTTCTTC. It is translated as CASSHRGPNEQFF. The chain joins TRBV5-6 to TRBJ2-1; D possibly matches TRBD1 or TRBD2 (5 bases each). V lost 5 bases, J lost 6 bases, and 12 bases lay in between. Germline lookup yields CDR1 SGHDT and CDR2 YYEEEE. CDR3 length equals 13 residues.

The chain links TRBV7-9 to TRBJ1-1; possible D gene TRBD1, 6 bases. The V and J ends lost 0 bases and 4 bases respectively, with 15 bases between them. CDR3 length: 16 amino acids. From germline, CDR1 is SEHNR and CDR2 FQNEAQ (reference sequence). CDR3 loop: CASSLAGQGLGTEAFF. As DNA, the CDR3 is TGTGCCAGCAGCTTAGCAGGGCAGGGGTTGGGCACTGAAGCTTTCTTT.

This clonotype was seen a handful of times. The chain joins TRBV12-3 or TRBV12-4 to TRBJ2-7; no clear D. V was clipped by 7 bases and J by 2 bases, with 18 bases between them. This CDR3 comprises 15 residues. The CDR3 loop is CASTPDPGVTYEQYF. The DNA of the CDR3 is TGTGCCAGCACCCCTGACCCTGGGGTAACCTACGAGCAGTACTTC.

This clonotype was found a few times. The V gene is TRBV24-1, the J gene TRBJ2-1; no definite D call. The CDR3 is 15 amino acids. V shed 6 bases and J shed 0 bases, with 11 bases lying between them. Germline CDR1 and CDR2: KGHDR and SFDVKD. In DNA, the CDR3 is TGTGCCACCAGTCAAACGGCGAGCTCCTACAATGAGCAGTTCTTC. Translated, it gives CATSQTASSYNEQFF.

This clonotype has a count of ten or more. The CDR3 loop is CASSPPRPDTDTQYF. CDR3 bases: TGTGCCAGCAGCCCCCCCCGCCCTGACACAGATACGCAGTATTTT. The chain recombines TRBV7-9 with TRBJ2-3; D is undetermined. With 5 bases removed from V and 2 bases from J, the gap between germline ends came to 14 bases. The CDR3 has 15 residues. Germline V gene data show CDR1 as SEHNR and CDR2 as FQNEAQ (reference sequence).

This clonotype was detected many times. The genes are TRBV16 and TRBJ1-5; 8 bases map to TRBD1. The CDR3 contains 15 residues. The V segment lost 4 bases and the J segment 4 bases; nucleotides outside the gene matches: 6. The germline gives CDR1 KGHSY, CDR2 FQNENV. This chain's CDR3 is CASSLDRGANQPQHF. DNA of the CDR3: TGTGCCAGCAGCCTAGACAGGGGAGCAAATCAGCCCCAGCATTTT.

This clonotype was counted ten times or more. This chain connects TRBV4-1 to TRBJ2-1; tentatively, D is TRBD2 (6 bases). The V gene lost 0 bases and the J gene lost 10 bases, with 13 bases spanning the gap. CDR3 length: 14 amino acids. From germline, CDR1 is MGHRA and CDR2 YSYEKL. CDR3 in DNA: TGCGCCAGCAGCCAAGATGGGTGGGGGGACGAGCAGTTCTTC. Translated: CASSQDGWGDEQFF.

This clonotype was observed a handful of times. The genes are TRBV7-2 and TRBJ1-1; the D is unclear. From germline, CDR1 is SGHTA and CDR2 FQGNSA. V lost 3 bases, J lost 2 bases, and 4 bases lay in between. The CDR3 consists of 12 residues. The CDR3 DNA reads as TGTGCCAGCAGCTTCCCAAACACTGAAGCTTTCTTT. It is translated as CASSFPNTEAFF.

The chain recombines TRBV30 with TRBJ2-7; 7 positions match TRBD1. The germline V gene encodes CDR1 GTSNPN and CDR2 SVGIG (reference sequence). V shed 4 bases and J 0 bases; nucleotides not matched to a gene: 3. This CDR3 contains 13 residues. The CDR3 is CAWTGQHSYEQYF. As DNA, the CDR3 is TGTGCCTGGACGGGACAGCACTCCTACGAGCAGTACTTC.

This clonotype was found a few times. The rearrangement uses TRBV7-9 and TRBJ2-5; possible D gene TRBD2, 6 bases. The germline V gene has CDR1 SEHNR and CDR2 FQNEAQ (reference sequence). CDR3 length equals 16 residues. V was trimmed by 5 bases and J by 5 bases, leaving 21 bases between them. Written as DNA, the CDR3 is TGTGCCAGCAGCCCTATGGGTGCGAGAGCGGGTGAGACCCAGTACTTC. The encoded protein is CASSPMGARAGETQYF.